This TCR beta chain was found in a study of CD8+ T cells in alopecia areata. Following extraction, RNA underwent reverse transcription to cDNA, which served as the sequencing template. Here immunoSEQ multiplex PCR was the method, and the copy in TCRdb shows in-frame clones only, minus some. The repertoire holds 70,000 or so clones, with 55% to 75% as singletons. The CDR3 is 12 amino acids. Trimming stripped 2 bases from V and 7 bases from J, with 7 bases between. CDR1 is SGHDT and CDR2 is YYEEEE in the germline V gene. This chain connects TRBV5-6 to TRBJ2-1, with no clear D. The source was CD8+ T cells sorted from blood, collected at week 0. The source is a human donor with alopecia areata. The CDR3 nucleotides are TGTGCCAGCAGCTTTCCAGCGAATGAGCAGTTCTTC. Protein sequence: CASSFPANEQFF.